This T cell receptor beta chain is from a study of CD8 T cells in ankylosing spondylitis. Points on this clonotype: Antigen unknown.

Study-wide points: Enrichment of disease-linked clones was reportedly significant in matched ankylosing spondylitis synovial fluid. What seemed typical of ankylosing spondylitis blood was a TCR beta motif built from about 8 highly homologous variants. In reactive arthritis synovial fluid and blood, some motif variants had been reported before.

Quantitative 5'-RACE with molecular barcodes produced the TCR beta libraries. TCRdb re-derived calls from the 5' RACE reads in MiXCR, one entry per CDR3 protein. This table holds some 130,000 distinct CDR3 sequences, about 6.7% found once. Sample: blood, either unsorted or a sorted T cell fraction (not recorded which). The sequence derives from a female donor with ankylosing spondylitis or in good health (not recorded which).

CDR3 sequence (DNA): TGCGCCAGCAGCTCCTCAGGGGGGATGACCGGGGAGCTGTTTTTT. Its protein product is CASSSSGGMTGELFF. The chain carries TRBV5-1 and TRBJ2-2; D perhaps matches TRBD1 (7 bases). In germline, CDR1 is SGHRS, CDR2 YFSETQ. The CDR3 runs 15 residues. V was pared by 3 bases and J by 5 bases, with 14 bases between.